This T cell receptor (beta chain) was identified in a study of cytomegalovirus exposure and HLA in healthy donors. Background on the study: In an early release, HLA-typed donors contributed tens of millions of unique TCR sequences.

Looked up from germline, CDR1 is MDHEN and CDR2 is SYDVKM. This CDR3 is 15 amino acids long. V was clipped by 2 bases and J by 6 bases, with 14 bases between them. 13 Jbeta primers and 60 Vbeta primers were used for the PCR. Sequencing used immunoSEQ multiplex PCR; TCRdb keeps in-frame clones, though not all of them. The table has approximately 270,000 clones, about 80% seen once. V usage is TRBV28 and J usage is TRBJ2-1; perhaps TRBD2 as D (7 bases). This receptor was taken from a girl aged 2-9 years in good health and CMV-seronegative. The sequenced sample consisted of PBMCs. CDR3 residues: CASSLGGARLNEQFF. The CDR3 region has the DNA TGTGCCAGCAGTTTAGGGGGGGCCCGTCTCAATGAGCAGTTCTTC.